The clone carrying this T cell receptor (beta chain) has only one observation. Its antigen is as yet unknown. This sample is part of a study of cytotoxic CD8 clonotypes in ibrutinib-treated CLL. Study summary: Among patients, some 24 responded partially and 2 completely; approximately 14 then stayed remitted and around 12 progressed after median 68 months. Findings and limits, study-wide: A difference in sampling times existed between sustained-remission and progressing patients.

TCRdb's copy holds only in-frame clones and misses some; the assay was immunoSEQ multiplex PCR. This sample carries 150,000 to 200,000 clones, about 88% of them seen once, and the ten largest clones take about 2.9%. The CDR3 sequence is 14 residues long. Trimming pared 2 bases from V and 3 bases from J, leaving 10 bases between. CDR1 SEHNR and CDR2 FQNEAQ come from the germline V gene (reference sequence). This TCR was sampled from a human donor with chronic lymphocytic leukemia. The chain uses TRBV7-9 and TRBJ1-1, with D tentatively TRBD1 (5 bases). The material was PBMCs, obtained at disease progression, from a patient treated with ibrutinib. CDR3 coding DNA: TGTGCCAGCAGCTTACAGGGAGGGGACACTGAAGCTTTCTTT. Amino acid sequence: CASSLQGGDTEAFF.